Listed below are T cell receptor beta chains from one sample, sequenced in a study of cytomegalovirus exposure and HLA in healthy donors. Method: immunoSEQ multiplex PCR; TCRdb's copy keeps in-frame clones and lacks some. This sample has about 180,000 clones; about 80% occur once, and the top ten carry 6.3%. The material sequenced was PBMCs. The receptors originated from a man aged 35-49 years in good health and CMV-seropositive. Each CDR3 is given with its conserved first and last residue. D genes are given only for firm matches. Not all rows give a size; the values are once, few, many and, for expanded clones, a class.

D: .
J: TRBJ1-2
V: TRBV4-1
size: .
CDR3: CASSLNPINRVGYTF
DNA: TGCGCCAGCAGCCTGAACCCAATCAACAGGGTTGGCTACACCTTC

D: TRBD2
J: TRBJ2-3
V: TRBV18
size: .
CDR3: CASSFLAGSSTDTQYF
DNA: TGTGCCAGCTCATTCTTAGCGGGGTCTAGCACAGATACGCAGTATTTT

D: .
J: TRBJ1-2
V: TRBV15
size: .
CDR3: CATSRTLREGRQRDGYTF
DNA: TGTGCCACCAGCAGGACCCTACGGGAGGGCAGGCAGAGGGATGGCTACACCTTC

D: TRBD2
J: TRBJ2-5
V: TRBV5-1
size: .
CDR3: CASSLGAGGLQETQYF
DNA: TGCGCCAGCAGCTTGGGGGCGGGAGGGCTCCAAGAGACCCAGTACTTC

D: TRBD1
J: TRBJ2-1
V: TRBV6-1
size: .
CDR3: CASSDLQGTLNNEQFF
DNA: TGTGCCAGCAGTGACCTACAGGGGACGTTAAACAATGAGCAGTTCTTC

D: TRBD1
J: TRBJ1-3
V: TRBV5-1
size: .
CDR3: CASSLGTGLSGNTIYF
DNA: TGCGCCAGCAGCTTGGGGACAGGGCTCTCTGGAAACACCATATATTTT

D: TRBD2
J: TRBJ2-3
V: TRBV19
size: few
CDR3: CASSIGLAGSTDTQYF
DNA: TGTGCCAGTAGTATTGGGCTAGCGGGGAGCACAGATACGCAGTATTTT

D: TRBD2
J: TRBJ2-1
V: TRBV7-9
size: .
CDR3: CASSPGLAGHNEQFF
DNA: TGTGCCAGCAGCCCTGGACTAGCGGGGCACAATGAGCAGTTCTTC

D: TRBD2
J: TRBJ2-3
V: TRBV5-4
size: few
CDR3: CASSFGLAGGLDTQYF
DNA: TGTGCCAGCAGCTTCGGACTAGCGGGAGGGTTAGATACGCAGTATTTT

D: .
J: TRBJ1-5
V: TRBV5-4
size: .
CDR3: CASSLGIPGKGQPQHF
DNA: TGTGCCAGCAGCTTGGGTATCCCCGGGAAGGGTCAGCCCCAGCATTTT

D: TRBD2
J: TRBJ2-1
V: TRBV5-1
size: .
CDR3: CASSSISGRNNEQFF
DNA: TGCGCCAGCAGCTCGATTAGCGGGAGGAACAATGAGCAGTTCTTC

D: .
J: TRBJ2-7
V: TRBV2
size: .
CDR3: CASSESHEQYF
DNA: TGTGCCAGCAGTGAAAGCCACGAGCAGTACTTC

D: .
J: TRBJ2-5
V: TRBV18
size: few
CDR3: CASSEGVETQYF
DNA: TGTGCCAGCTCAGAAGGGGTAGAGACCCAGTACTTC

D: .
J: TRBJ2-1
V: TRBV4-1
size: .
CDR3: CASSQEVAGMTQFF
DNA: TGCGCCAGCAGCCAAGAGGTGGCGGGTATGACGCAGTTCTTC

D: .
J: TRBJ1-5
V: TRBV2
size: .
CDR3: CASHAGRGMPQHF
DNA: TGTGCCAGCCACGCGGGACGGGGAATGCCCCAGCATTTT

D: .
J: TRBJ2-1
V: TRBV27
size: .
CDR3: CASSSSESSYNEQFF
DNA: TGTGCCAGCAGTTCTAGTGAAAGCTCCTACAATGAGCAGTTCTTC

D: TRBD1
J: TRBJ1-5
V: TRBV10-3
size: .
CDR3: CAISGTDRVSQPQHF
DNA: TGTGCCATCAGTGGAACGGACAGGGTGAGTCAGCCCCAGCATTTT

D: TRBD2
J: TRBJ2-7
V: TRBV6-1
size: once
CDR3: CASSWEGTRYEQYF
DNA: TGTGCCAGCAGTTGGGAGGGGACCCGATACGAGCAGTACTTC

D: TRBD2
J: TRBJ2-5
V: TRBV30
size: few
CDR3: CACSGLAGGETQYF
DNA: TGTGCCTGCTCGGGACTAGCGGGAGGAGAGACCCAGTACTTC

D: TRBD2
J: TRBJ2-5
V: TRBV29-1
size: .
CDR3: CSVGPGTTRGETQYF
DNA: TGCAGCGTTGGGCCCGGGACTACAAGGGGAGAGACCCAGTACTTC

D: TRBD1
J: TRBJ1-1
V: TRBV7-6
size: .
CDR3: CASSMGQATEAFF
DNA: TGTGCCAGCAGCATGGGACAGGCCACTGAAGCTTTCTTT

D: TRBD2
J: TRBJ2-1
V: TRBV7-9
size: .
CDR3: CASSLGEGNEQFF
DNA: TGTGCCAGCAGCTTAGGGGAGGGCAATGAGCAGTTCTTC

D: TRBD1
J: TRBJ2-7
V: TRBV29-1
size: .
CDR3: CSATGPESYEQYF
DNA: TGCAGCGCGACAGGGCCCGAAAGCTACGAGCAGTACTTC

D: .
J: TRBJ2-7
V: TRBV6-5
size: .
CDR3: CASSPGGSFSYEQYF
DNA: TGTGCCAGCTCGCCGGGTGGTAGCTTCTCCTACGAGCAGTACTTC

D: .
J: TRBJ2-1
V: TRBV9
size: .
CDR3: CASSVERASYNEQFF
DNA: TGTGCCAGCAGCGTAGAGAGGGCTTCCTACAATGAGCAGTTCTTC

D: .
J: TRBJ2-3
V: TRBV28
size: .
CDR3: CASSLQLAITDTQYF
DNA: TGTGCCAGCAGTTTGCAGCTAGCGATCACAGATACGCAGTATTTT

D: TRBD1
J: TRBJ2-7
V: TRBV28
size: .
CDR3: CASSLRQGEQYF
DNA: TGTGCCAGCAGTTTAAGACAGGGCGAGCAGTACTTC

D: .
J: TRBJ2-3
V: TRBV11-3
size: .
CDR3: CASSPPSDTQYF
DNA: TGTGCCAGCAGCCCTCCTTCGGATACGCAGTATTTT

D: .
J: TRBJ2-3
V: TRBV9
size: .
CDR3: CASSVLSTDTQYF
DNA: TGTGCCAGCTCAGTTCTTAGCACAGATACGCAGTATTTT

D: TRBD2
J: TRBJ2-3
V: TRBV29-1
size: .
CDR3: CSVLWGRGYTQYF
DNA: TGCAGCGTTCTTTGGGGGAGGGGATATACGCAGTATTTT

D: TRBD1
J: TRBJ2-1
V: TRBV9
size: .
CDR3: CASSVMGQGNHEQFF
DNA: TGTGCCAGCAGCGTAATGGGACAGGGGAACCATGAGCAGTTCTTC

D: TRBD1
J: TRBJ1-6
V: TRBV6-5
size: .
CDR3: CASSLRDRGSPLHF
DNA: TGTGCCAGCAGCCTGAGAGACAGGGGCTCACCCCTCCACTTT

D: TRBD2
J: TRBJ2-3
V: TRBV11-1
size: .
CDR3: CASRSRRSGRAGEYF
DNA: TGTGCCAGCAGGTCAAGGCGGAGCGGGAGGGCCGGGGAGTATTTT

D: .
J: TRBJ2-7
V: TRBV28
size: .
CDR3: CASSPAELRGNEQYF
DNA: TGTGCCAGCAGCCCAGCGGAGCTAAGGGGGAACGAGCAGTACTTC

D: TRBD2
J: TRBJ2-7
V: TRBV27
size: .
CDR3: CASSLSRRAGGLRDEQYF
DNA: TGTGCCAGCAGTTTATCGAGGCGAGCGGGAGGGCTACGGGACGAGCAGTACTTC

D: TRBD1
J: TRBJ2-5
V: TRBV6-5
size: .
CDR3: CASSYVGQGKETQYF
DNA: TGTGCCAGCAGTTACGTGGGACAGGGAAAGGAGACCCAGTACTTC

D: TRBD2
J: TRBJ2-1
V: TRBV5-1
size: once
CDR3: CASSPAVAGVRGEQFF
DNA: TGCGCCAGCAGCCCGGCAGTAGCGGGAGTGCGCGGTGAGCAGTTCTTC

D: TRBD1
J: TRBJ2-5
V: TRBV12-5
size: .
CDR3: CASALTGGMETQYF
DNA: TGTGCTAGTGCCCTGACAGGGGGCATGGAGACCCAGTACTTC

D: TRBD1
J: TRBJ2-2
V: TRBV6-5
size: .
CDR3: CAGRQGQTGELFF
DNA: TGTGCCGGGAGACAGGGACAAACCGGGGAGCTGTTTTTT

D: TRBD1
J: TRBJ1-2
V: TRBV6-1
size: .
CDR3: CASSEAGGASYGYTF
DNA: TGTGCCAGCAGTGAGGCAGGGGGCGCCAGCTATGGCTACACCTTC

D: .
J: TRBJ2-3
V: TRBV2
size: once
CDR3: CASTQGTGTDTQYF
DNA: TGTGCCAGCACCCAAGGGACTGGGACAGATACGCAGTATTTT

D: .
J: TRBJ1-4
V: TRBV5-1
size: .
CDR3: CASSLRSGAQTEKLFF
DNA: TGCGCCAGCAGCCTCAGGAGTGGGGCGCAGACGGAAAAACTGTTTTTT

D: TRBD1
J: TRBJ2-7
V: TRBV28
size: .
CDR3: CASSPHRGSSYEQYF
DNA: TGTGCCAGCAGTCCACACAGGGGTAGCTCCTACGAGCAGTACTTC

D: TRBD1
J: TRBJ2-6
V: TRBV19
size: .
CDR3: CASSGTGGSGANGLTF
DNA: TGTGCCAGTTCCGGGACAGGGGGTTCTGGGGCCAACGGCCTGACTTTC

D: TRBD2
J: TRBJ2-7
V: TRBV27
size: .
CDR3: CAPDRSSGKYEQYF
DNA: TGTGCCCCCGACCGGTCTAGCGGGAAATACGAGCAGTACTTC

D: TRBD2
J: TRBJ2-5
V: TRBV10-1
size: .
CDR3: CASSGASGEGETQYF
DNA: TGCGCCAGCAGTGGGGCTAGCGGGGAAGGGGAGACCCAGTACTTC

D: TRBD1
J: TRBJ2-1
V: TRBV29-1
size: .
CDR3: CSVGRDSGYNEQFF
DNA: TGCAGCGTGGGTAGGGACAGCGGTTACAATGAGCAGTTCTTC

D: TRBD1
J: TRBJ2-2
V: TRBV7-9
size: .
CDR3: CASSAPGQGSTGELFF
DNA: TGTGCCAGCAGCGCTCCGGGACAGGGATCGACCGGGGAGCTGTTTTTT

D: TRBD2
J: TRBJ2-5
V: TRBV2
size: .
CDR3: CASSELAGEAETQYF
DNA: TGTGCCAGCAGTGAGCTAGCGGGAGAAGCAGAGACCCAGTACTTC

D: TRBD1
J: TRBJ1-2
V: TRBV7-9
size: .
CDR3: CASSYLHPGQGGNTF
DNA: TGTGCCAGCAGCTACTTACATCCGGGACAGGGGGGTAACACCTTC

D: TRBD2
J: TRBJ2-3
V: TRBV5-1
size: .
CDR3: CASSLASGRGADTQYF
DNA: TGCGCCAGCAGCTTGGCTAGCGGGAGGGGTGCAGATACGCAGTATTTT

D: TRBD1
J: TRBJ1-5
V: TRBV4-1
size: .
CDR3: CASSHPGQGVSPQHF
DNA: TGCGCCAGCAGCCATCCGGGACAGGGGGTCTCTCCCCAGCATTTT